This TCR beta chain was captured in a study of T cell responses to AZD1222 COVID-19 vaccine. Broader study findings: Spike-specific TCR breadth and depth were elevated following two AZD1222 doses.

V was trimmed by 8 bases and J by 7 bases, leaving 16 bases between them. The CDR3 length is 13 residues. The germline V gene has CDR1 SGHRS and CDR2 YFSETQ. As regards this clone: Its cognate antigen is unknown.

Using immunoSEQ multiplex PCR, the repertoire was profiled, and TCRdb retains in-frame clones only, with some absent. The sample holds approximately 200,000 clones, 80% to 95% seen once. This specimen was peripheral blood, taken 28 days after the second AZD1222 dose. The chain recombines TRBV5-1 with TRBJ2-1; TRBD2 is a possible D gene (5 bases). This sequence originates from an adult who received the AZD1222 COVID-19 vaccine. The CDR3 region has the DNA TGCGCCAGTAGGGCGGGCCAACCGAATGAGCAGTTCTTC. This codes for CASRAGQPNEQFF.